These 7 T cell receptor beta chains were all obtained from the same sample, sequenced in a study of cytomegalovirus exposure and HLA in healthy donors. With 60 Vbeta and 13 Jbeta primers, the PCR was carried out. Sequencing used immunoSEQ multiplex PCR; TCRdb keeps in-frame clones, though not all of them. Of 250,000 to 350,000 clones in the sample, 80% to 90% were seen once. The sequenced material came from PBMCs. Receptors were obtained from a man aged 40-50 years in good health and CMV-seropositive.

CDR3 bases: TGTGCCAGCTCACCAGGGCTCGGAAACACCATATATTTT. Its translation: CASSPGLGNTIYF. The chain is built from TRBV18 and TRBJ1-3; no clear D gene. Trimming stripped 2 bases from V and 4 bases from J, with 6 bases between. CDR3 size: 13 residues. In germline, CDR1 is KGHSH, CDR2 LQKENI.

The chain uses TRBV15 and TRBJ2-3; 8 bases map to TRBD1. J lost 5 bases, V lost 1 base, and 5 bases had no gene match. This CDR3 contains 15 residues. Germline CDR1 reads LNHNV; CDR2 reads YYDKDF (reference sequence). CDR3 loop: CATSRVDRALDTQYF. In DNA form, the CDR3 reads TGTGCCACCAGCAGAGTGGACAGGGCCCTAGATACGCAGTATTTT.

The chain employs TRBV4-2 and TRBJ2-7; TRBD1 is a possible D gene (6 bases). This CDR3 comprises 12 residues. The V and J ends lost 4 bases and 7 bases respectively, with 11 bases between them. CDR1 LGHNA and CDR2 YNFKEQ come from the germline V gene. This CDR3 reads CASSPTGQEQYF. As DNA, the CDR3 is TGTGCCAGCAGCCCTACAGGGCAGGAGCAGTACTTC.

The chain employs TRBV27 and TRBJ2-1; 7 nucleotides agree with TRBD2. This CDR3 is 15 amino acids long. Unmatched junction bases numbered 9, after V lost 6 bases and J lost 4 bases. CDR1 and CDR2 from the germline V gene are MNHEY and SMNVEV (reference sequence). This chain's CDR3 is CASSPDGAGYNEQFF. CDR3 DNA sequence: TGTGCCAGCAGCCCCGACGGAGCGGGATACAATGAGCAGTTCTTC.

The gene calls are TRBV7-3 and TRBJ1-2; 7 nucleotides line up with TRBD1. Per germline, CDR1 SGHTA and CDR2 FQGTGA. This CDR3 region has 13 residues. Trimming cost V 2 bases and J 4 bases; bases outside gene matches: 1. The CDR3, as DNA: TGTGCCAGCAGCTTACCAGGGGGCTATGGCTACACCTTC. Protein product: CASSLPGGYGYTF.

This clone has a single count. CDR3 DNA sequence: TGTGCCAGCAACCGGGACAGGGTCTCCTACGAGCAGTACTTC. This encodes CASNRDRVSYEQYF. This chain links TRBV2 with TRBJ2-7; 9 bases match TRBD1. After removal of 7 bases from V and 0 bases from J, the junction contained 4 bases not matched to a gene. This CDR3 is 14 amino acids long. From germline, CDR1 is SNHLY and CDR2 FYNNEI.

This clone has a single count. The chain joins TRBV6-5 to TRBJ2-3, with TRBD1 as a possible D gene (5 bases). The CDR3 sequence is 15 residues long. Germline V gene sequence: CDR1 MNHEY, CDR2 SVGAGI. Trimming pared 7 bases from V and 0 bases from J, leaving 14 bases between. CDR3 sequence reads: CASTLDRKSTDTQYF. Written as DNA, the CDR3 is TGTGCCAGCACCCTAGACAGAAAGAGCACAGATACGCAGTATTTT.